What follows is one TCR beta chain and its context. As yet, its antigen is unknown. The CDR3 has 15 residues. CDR1 SGHDT and CDR2 YYEEEE come from the germline V gene. Trimming shortened V by 1 base and J by 6 bases, and 17 bases separated the two germline ends. Primers included in the PCR were 60 Vbeta and 13 Jbeta primers. The protocol was immunoSEQ multiplex PCR, while the TCRdb copy is restricted to in-frame clones and leaves out a portion. The repertoire holds some 70,000 clones, with less than 75% as singletons. These data originate in a study of cytomegalovirus exposure and HLA in healthy donors. Study-wide context: Drawn from HLA-typed donors, tens of millions of unique TCRs were held in an early data release. Points from the study as a whole: Donors were assumed by presence/absence analyses to have roughly uniform sequencing depth.

This receptor was taken from a young woman in good health and CMV-seronegative. The chain uses TRBV5-6 and TRBJ2-7; tentatively, D is TRBD2 (5 bases). The material sequenced was PBMCs. CDR3 region: CASSLFSGSIPEQYF. CDR3 DNA: TGTGCCAGCAGCTTGTTTTCGGGGAGTATTCCCGAGCAGTACTTC.